Described below is a single T cell receptor (beta chain) sequence and its context. The data derive from a study of blood T cell repertoires in COVID-19. Whole-study context: Some COVID-19 samples were acute and others convalescent; all came from the United States, Italy and Spain. In each case, the material was cDNA or gDNA derived from T cells, B-cell-depleted T cells, or PBMCs.

TCRdb's table, derived via immunoSEQ multiplex PCR, lists solely in-frame clones and lacks some. The data contain some 60,000 clones, roughly 88% of them singletons. The sequence was obtained from a man in his 60s with acute or convalescent COVID-19. The sample comprised peripheral blood.

CDR3 sequence reads: CASSLQGSHEQYF. The CDR3 DNA reads as TGTGCCAGCAGTTTACAGGGTTCCCACGAGCAGTACTTC. The V gene is TRBV2, the J gene TRBJ2-7; D possibly corresponds to TRBD1 (6 bases). The CDR3 loop spans 13 amino acids. Germline loops: CDR1 SNHLY, CDR2 FYNNEI. V lost 5 bases and J lost 5, with 13 bases in between.